The T cell receptor beta chain described here comes from a study of blood T cell repertoires in COVID-19. In the study overall: Sites across the United States, Italy and Spain contributed samples from acute and convalescent COVID-19. T cells, B-cell-depleted T cells, or PBMCs supplied cDNA or gDNA.

Original analysis: Reference gene primer amplification gave nucleated cell count estimates. Only in-frame clones appear in the TCRdb table, and some are missing; sequencing was by immunoSEQ multiplex PCR. V and J calls and clone size are given by that table; D and trimming were obtained from the DNA. The sample contains about 52,000 clones, 89% of which appear only once. CDR1 is LNHDA and CDR2 is SQIVND in the germline V gene (reference sequence). The CDR3 loop spans 16 amino acids. J gave up 2 bases and V 1 base, and 5 bases lay outside the gene matches. V usage is TRBV19 and J usage is TRBJ1-3; 7 bases match TRBD1. The sequenced sample consisted of peripheral blood. This receptor was identified in an elderly man with active or convalescent COVID-19. The CDR3 DNA reads TGTGCCAGTAGTATAGCCGGGGACAGAACTGGAAACACCATATATTTT. It translates to CASSIAGDRTGNTIYF.